This note documents a single TCR beta chain sequence. This entry belongs to a study of blood T cell repertoires in COVID-19. Generated by immunoSEQ multiplex PCR, the TCRdb table keeps only in-frame clones and is missing some. The data contain 300,000 to 400,000 clones, about 88% of them singletons. This CDR3 contains 16 residues. J lost 2 bases, V lost 6 bases, and 9 bases had no gene match. The germline gives CDR1 MNHEY, CDR2 SVGEGT. The sequence was obtained from a woman between 18 and 29 years old who had recovered from COVID-19. The rearrangement links TRBV6-2 or TRBV6-3 to TRBJ2-7, with 11 bases lining up with TRBD2. Sequencing input: PBMCs or T cells enriched from blood (not recorded which). The CDR3 DNA follows: TGTGCCAGCAGGTACCTGGGGACTAGCGGAACCTACGAGCAGTACTTC. Translation gives CASRYLGTSGTYEQYF.